The present T cell receptor (beta chain) was sequenced within a study of shared clonotypes between healthy human individuals. Study-wide background: Per donor, three plates held CD4 naive cells, three held CD4 memory, two held CD8 naive and one held CD8 memory.

For this clone: The same CDR3 arises from other DNA sequences in this sample as well.

Sequenced by immunoSEQ multiplex PCR; TCRdb stores in-frame clones only, minus some. The sample has fewer than 1 million clones; 90% to 97% are singletons. Trimming took off 1 base at V and 5 bases at J, with 6 bases between the two ends. The V gene's germline CDR1 is SGHTA and CDR2 FQGNSA. The CDR3 runs to 12 residues. CD45RO-negative cells were positively selected for CCR7, leaving out terminally differentiated effector memory CD45RA+ cells. The donors, all of them Caucasian adults, lived in Nashville, Tennessee. The TCR originated in a man aged 25-45 years in good health. Sequenced sample: naive CD8+ T cells sorted from blood. The rearrangement links TRBV7-2 to TRBJ2-7, with D tentatively TRBD1 (5 bases). CDR3 residues: CASSLEGNEQYF. The CDR3 DNA is TGTGCCAGCAGCTTAGAGGGGAACGAGCAGTACTTC.